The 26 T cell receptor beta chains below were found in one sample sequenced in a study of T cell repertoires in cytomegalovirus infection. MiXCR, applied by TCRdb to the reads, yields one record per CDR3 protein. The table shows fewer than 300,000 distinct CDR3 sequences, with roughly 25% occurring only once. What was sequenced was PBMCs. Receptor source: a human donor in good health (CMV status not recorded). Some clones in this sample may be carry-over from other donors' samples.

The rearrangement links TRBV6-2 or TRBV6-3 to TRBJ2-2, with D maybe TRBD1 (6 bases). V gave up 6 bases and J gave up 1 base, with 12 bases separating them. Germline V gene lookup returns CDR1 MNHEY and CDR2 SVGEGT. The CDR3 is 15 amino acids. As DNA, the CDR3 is TGTGCCAGCAGACAGGGACATCTGAACACCGGGGAGCTGTTTTTT. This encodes CASRQGHLNTGELFF.

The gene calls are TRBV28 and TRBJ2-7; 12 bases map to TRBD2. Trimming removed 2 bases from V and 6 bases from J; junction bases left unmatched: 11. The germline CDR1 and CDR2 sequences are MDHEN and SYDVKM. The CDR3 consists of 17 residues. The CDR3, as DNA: TGTGCCAGCAGTTTACTAGCGGGAGGGACCCTCAATAGCGAGCAGTACTTC. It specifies CASSLLAGGTLNSEQYF.

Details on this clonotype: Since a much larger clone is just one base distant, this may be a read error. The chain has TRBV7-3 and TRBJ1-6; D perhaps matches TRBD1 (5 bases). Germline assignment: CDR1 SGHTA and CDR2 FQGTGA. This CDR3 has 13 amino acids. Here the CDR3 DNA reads TGTACCAGCAGCAGCGGGGCCAATTCACCCCTCCACTTT. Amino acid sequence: CTSSSGANSPLHF.

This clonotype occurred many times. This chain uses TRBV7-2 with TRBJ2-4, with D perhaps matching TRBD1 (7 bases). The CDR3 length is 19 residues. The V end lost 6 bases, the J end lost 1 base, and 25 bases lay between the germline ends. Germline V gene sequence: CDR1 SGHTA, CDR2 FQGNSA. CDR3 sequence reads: CASSLRGTARSGAKNIQYF. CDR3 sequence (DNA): TGTGCCAGCAGTCTACGGGGGACAGCACGAAGCGGGGCCAAAAACATTCAGTACTTC.

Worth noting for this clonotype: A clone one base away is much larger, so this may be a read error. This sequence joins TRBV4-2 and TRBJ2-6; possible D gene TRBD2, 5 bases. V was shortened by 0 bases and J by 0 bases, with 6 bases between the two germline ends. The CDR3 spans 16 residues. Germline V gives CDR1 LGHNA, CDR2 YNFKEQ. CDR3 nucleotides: TGTGCCAGCAGCCAAGATCGGGGCTCTGGGGCCAACGTCCTGACTTTC. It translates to CASSQDRGSGANVLTF.

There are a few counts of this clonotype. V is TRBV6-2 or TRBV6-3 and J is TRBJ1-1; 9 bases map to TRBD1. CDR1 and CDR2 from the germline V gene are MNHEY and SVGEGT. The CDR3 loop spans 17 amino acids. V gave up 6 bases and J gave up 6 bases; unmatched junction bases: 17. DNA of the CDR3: TGTGCCAGCAGAACCGGGACAGGGAATTGGCGGACGGCTGAAGCTTTCTTT. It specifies CASRTGTGNWRTAEAFF.

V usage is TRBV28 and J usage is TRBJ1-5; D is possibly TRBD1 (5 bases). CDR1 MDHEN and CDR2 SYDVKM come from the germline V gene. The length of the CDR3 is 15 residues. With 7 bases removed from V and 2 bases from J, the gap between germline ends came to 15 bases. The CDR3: CASKNRDGRNQPQHF. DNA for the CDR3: TGTGCCAGCAAAAACCGGGACGGCCGCAATCAGCCCCAGCATTTT.

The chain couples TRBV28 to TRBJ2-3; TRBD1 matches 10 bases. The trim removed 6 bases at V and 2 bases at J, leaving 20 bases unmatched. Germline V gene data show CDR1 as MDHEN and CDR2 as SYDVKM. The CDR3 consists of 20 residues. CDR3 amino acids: CASSRDRGRTSELPTDTQYF. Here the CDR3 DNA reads TGTGCCAGCAGCCGGGACAGGGGCCGCACTAGCGAATTACCCACAGATACGCAGTATTTT. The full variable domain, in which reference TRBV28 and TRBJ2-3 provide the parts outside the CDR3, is DVKVTQSSRYLVKRTGEKVFLECVQDMDHENMFWYRQDPGLGLRLIYFSYDVKMKEKGDIPEGYSVSREKKERFSLILESASTNQTSMYLCASSRDRGRTSELPTDTQYFGPGTRLTVL.

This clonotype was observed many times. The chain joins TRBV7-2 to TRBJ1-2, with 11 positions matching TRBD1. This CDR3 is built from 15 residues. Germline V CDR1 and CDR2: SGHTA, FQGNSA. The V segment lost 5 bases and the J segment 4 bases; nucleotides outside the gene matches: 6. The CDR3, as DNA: TGTGCCAGCAGCGCGGACAGGGGGCGATCCTATGGCTACACCTTC. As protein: CASSADRGRSYGYTF. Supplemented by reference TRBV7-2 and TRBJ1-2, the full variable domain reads GAGVSQSPSNKVTEKGKDVELRCDPISGHTALYWYRQSLGQGLEFLIYFQGNSAPDKSGLPSDRFSAERTGGSVSTLTIQRTQQEDSAVYLCASSADRGRSYGYTFGSGTRLTVV.

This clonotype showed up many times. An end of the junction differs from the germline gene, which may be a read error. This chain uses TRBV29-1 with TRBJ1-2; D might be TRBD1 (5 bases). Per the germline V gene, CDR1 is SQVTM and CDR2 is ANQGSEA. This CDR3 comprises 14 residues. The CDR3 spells CSVKDRPGDYGYTF. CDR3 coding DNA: TGCAGCGTTAAAGACCGCCCGGGGGACTATGGCTACACCTTC.

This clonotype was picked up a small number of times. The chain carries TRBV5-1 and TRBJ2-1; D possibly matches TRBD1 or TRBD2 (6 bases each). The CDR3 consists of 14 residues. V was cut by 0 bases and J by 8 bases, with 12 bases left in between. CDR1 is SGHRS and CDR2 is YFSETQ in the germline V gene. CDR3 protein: CASSLVPGADEQFF. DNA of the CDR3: TGCGCCAGCAGCTTGGTTCCGGGGGCCGATGAGCAGTTCTTC.

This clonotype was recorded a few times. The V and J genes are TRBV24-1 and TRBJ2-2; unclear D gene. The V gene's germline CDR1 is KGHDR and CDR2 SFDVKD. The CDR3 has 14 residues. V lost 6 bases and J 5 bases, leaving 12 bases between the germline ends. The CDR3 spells CATSSIMETGELFF. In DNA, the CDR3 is TGTGCCACCAGTTCGATTATGGAGACCGGGGAGCTGTTTTTT.

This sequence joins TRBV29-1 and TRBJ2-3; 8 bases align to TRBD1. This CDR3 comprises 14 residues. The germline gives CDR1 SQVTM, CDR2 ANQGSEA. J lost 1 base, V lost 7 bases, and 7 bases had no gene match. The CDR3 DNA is TGCAGCGAAACCGGGACAGGTGGCACAGATACGCAGTATTTT. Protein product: CSETGTGGTDTQYF.

For the CDR3, the DNA is TGTGCCTGGAAAGAAAGTAGTTACACCGGGGAGCTGTTTTTT. Translated: CAWKESSYTGELFF. The chain employs TRBV30 and TRBJ2-2; D not certain. The CDR3 consists of 14 residues. Germline assignment: CDR1 GTSNPN and CDR2 SVGIG (reference sequence). V was trimmed by 4 bases and J by 3 bases, leaving 12 bases between them.

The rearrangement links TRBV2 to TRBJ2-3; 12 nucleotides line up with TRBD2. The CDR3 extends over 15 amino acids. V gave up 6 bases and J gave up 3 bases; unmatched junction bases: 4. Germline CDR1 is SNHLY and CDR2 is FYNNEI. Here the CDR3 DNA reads TGTGCCAGCAGGGGGGGGACTAGCGGGACAGATACGCAGTATTTT. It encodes CASRGGTSGTDTQYF. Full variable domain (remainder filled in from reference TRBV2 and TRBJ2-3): EPEVTQTPSHQVTQMGQEVILRCVPISNHLYFYWYRQILGQKVEFLVSFYNNEISEKSEIFDDQFSVERPDGSNFTLKIRSTKLEDSAMYFCASRGGTSGTDTQYFGPGTRLTVL.

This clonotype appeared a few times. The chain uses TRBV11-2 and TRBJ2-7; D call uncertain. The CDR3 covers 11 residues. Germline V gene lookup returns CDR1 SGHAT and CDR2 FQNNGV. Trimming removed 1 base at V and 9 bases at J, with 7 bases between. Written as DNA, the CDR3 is TGTGCCAGCAGCTTAGGACGAGGGCAGTACTTC. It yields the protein CASSLGRGQYF.

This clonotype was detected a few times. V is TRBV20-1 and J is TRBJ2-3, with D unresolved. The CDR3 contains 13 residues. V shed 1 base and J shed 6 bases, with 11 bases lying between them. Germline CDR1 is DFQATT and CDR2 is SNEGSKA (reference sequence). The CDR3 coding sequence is TGCAGTGCTAGAGGGGGTTCTTTGGATACGCAGTATTTT. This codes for CSARGGSLDTQYF.

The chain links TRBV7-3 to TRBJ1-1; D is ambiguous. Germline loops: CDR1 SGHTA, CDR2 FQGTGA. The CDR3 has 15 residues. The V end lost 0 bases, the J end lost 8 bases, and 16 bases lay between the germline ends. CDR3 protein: CASSLTGLPAEEAFF. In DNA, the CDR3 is TGTGCCAGCAGCTTAACGGGCCTACCTGCGGAAGAAGCTTTCTTT. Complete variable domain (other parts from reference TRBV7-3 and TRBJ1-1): GAGVSQTPSNKVTEKGKYVELRCDPISGHTALYWYRQSLGQGPEFLIYFQGTGAADDSGLPNDRFFAVRPEGSVSTLKIQRTERGDSAVYLCASSLTGLPAEEAFFGQGTRLTVV.

The CDR3 coding sequence is TGCAGTGCTAGTCCTAGCGGGGGGCCGGGTTACAATGAGCAGTTCTTC. Translating gives CSASPSGGPGYNEQFF. The J gene is TRBJ2-1, the V gene TRBV20-1, with TRBD2 identical over 11 bases. V gave up 3 bases and J gave up 4 bases; unmatched junction bases: 8. The germline V gene has CDR1 DFQATT and CDR2 SNEGSKA (reference sequence). This CDR3 comprises 16 residues.

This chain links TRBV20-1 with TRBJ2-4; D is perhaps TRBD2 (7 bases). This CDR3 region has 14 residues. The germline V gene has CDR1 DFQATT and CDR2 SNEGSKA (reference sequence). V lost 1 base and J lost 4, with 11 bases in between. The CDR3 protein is CSARGEGVKNIQYF. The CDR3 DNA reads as TGCAGTGCTAGAGGGGAGGGGGTTAAAAACATTCAGTACTTC.

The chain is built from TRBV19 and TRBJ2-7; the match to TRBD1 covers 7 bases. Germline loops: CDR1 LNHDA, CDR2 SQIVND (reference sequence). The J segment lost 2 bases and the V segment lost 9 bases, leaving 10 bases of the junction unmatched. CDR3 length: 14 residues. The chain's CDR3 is CASSPRDSTYEQYF. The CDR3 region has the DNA TGTGCCAGCTCTCCCCGGGACAGCACCTACGAGCAGTACTTC. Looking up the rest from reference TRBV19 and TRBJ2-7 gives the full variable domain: DGGITQSPKYLFRKEGQNVTLSCEQNLNHDAMYWYRQDPGQGLRLIYYSQIVNDFQKGDIAEGYSVSREKKESFPLTVTSAQKNPTAFYLCASSPRDSTYEQYFGPGTRLTVT.

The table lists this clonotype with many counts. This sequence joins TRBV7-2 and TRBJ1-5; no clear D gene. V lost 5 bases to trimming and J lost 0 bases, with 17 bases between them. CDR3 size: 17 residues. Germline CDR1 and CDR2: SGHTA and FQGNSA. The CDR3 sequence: CASSLLAQTHSNQPQHF. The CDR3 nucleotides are TGTGCCAGCAGCCTCCTGGCACAGACCCATAGCAATCAGCCCCAGCATTTT.

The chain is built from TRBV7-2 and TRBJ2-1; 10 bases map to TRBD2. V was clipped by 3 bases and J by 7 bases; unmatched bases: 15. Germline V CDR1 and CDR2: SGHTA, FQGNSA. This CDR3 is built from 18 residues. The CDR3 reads CASSLDRLAGVGYNEQFF. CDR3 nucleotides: TGTGCCAGCAGCTTGGACCGCCTAGCGGGAGTAGGGTATAATGAGCAGTTCTTC. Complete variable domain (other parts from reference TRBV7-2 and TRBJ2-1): GAGVSQSPSNKVTEKGKDVELRCDPISGHTALYWYRQSLGQGLEFLIYFQGNSAPDKSGLPSDRFSAERTGGSVSTLTIQRTQQEDSAVYLCASSLDRLAGVGYNEQFFGPGTRLTVL.

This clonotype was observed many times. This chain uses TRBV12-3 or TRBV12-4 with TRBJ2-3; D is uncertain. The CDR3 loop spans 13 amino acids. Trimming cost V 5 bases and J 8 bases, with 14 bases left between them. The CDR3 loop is CASSPTEWGTQYF. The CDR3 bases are TGTGCCAGCAGTCCGACCGAATGGGGTACGCAGTATTTT.

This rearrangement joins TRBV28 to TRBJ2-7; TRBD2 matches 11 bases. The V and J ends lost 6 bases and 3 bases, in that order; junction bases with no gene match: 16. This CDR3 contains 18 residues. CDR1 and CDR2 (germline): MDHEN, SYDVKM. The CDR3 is CASRTRWPRLAGNYEQYF. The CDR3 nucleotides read TGTGCCAGCAGGACAAGGTGGCCAAGACTAGCGGGGAACTACGAGCAGTACTTC.

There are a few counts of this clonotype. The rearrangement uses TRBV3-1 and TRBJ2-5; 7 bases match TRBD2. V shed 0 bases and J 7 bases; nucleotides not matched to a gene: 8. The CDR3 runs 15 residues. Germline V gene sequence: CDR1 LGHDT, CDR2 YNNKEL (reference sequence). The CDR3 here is CASSQDPAGSRTQYF. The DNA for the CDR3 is TGTGCCAGCAGCCAAGACCCAGCGGGGTCCCGGACCCAGTACTTC.